This T cell receptor beta chain is drawn from a study of T-cell reconstitution after alpha-beta-depleted transplantation in children. The germline gives CDR1 SSHAT, CDR2 FNYEAQ (reference sequence). Trimming took 5 bases from V and 3 from J; bases not matched to a gene: 4. The CDR3 loop spans 15 amino acids. During its preparation, the TCRbeta library received unique molecular identifiers. From the PCR reads, TCRdb called clonotypes with MiXCR, one entry per CDR3 protein. The sample contains hundreds of thousands of distinct CDR3 sequences, around 16% of which appear only once. There are a few counts of this clonotype.

This TCR was recovered from a human donor who donated a stem cell graft to a child with acute myeloid leukemia. The chain combines TRBV7-7 with TRBJ2-2, with 9 nucleotides matching TRBD1. The material was PBMCs from the stem cell graft donor, obtained from the stem cell graft. CDR3 residues: CASSDRDRDTGELFF. CDR3 nucleotide sequence: TGTGCCAGCAGCGATAGGGACAGGGACACCGGGGAGCTGTTTTTT.